These 27 T cell receptor beta chains share one sample of origin, sequenced in a study of blood T cell repertoires in COVID-19. Here immunoSEQ multiplex PCR was the method, and the copy in TCRdb shows in-frame clones only, minus some. Among under 300,000 clones listed, roughly 81% were seen once. The sample was peripheral blood. These receptor sequences come from a man aged 50-60 years with acute or convalescent COVID-19.

The chain combines TRBV5-5 with TRBJ2-5; 11 bases are a match to TRBD2. Germline CDR1 reads SGHKS; CDR2 reads YYEKEE (reference sequence). V was clipped by 1 base and J by 1 base; unmatched bases: 0. The CDR3 sequence is 15 residues long. The CDR3 reads CASSLTSGGQETQYF. In nucleotides, the CDR3 is TGTGCCAGCAGCTTGACTAGCGGGGGCCAAGAGACCCAGTACTTC.

This clone was seen a single time. The chain uses TRBV28 and TRBJ1-4; D is possibly TRBD1 (6 bases). Trimming stripped 4 bases from V and 0 bases from J, with 18 bases between. Germline assignment: CDR1 MDHEN and CDR2 SYDVKM. The CDR3 runs to 18 residues. DNA for the CDR3: TGTGCCAGCAGTTCCCTTCAAACCGGGGACACAACTAATGAAAAACTGTTTTTT. This encodes CASSSLQTGDTTNEKLFF.

A single count supports this clone. The chain recombines TRBV27 with TRBJ1-2; no clear D. This CDR3 has 15 residues. CDR1 and CDR2 from the germline V gene are MNHEY and SMNVEV (reference sequence). Trimming pared 7 bases from V and 1 base from J, leaving 16 bases between. The CDR3 protein is CASTHHGRHNYGYTF. The CDR3 DNA reads TGTGCCAGCACCCATCACGGTCGTCATAACTATGGCTACACCTTC.

V is TRBV2 and J is TRBJ1-5; perhaps TRBD1 as D (5 bases). Trimming stripped 5 bases from V and 6 bases from J, with 17 bases between. There are 15 residues in the CDR3. The germline CDR1 and CDR2 sequences are SNHLY and FYNNEI. The CDR3 DNA sequence: TGTGCCAGCAGTCAGGACGGCCTCGGGGGTCAGCCCCAGCATTTT. Translating gives CASSQDGLGGQPQHF.

V is TRBV19 and J is TRBJ1-5; TRBD1 matches 9 bases. The CDR3 runs 18 residues. Germline lookup yields CDR1 LNHDA and CDR2 SQIVND (reference sequence). Trimming removed 5 bases from V and 2 bases from J; junction bases left unmatched: 13. The CDR3 here is CASSPLGQGYEGNQPQHF. CDR3 coding DNA: TGTGCCAGTAGTCCGCTCGGACAGGGGTATGAGGGCAATCAGCCCCAGCATTTT.

The CDR3 spells CSASEGLNTGELFF. CDR3 sequence (DNA): TGCAGTGCTAGTGAGGGACTGAACACCGGGGAGCTGTTTTTT. The chain uses TRBV20-1 and TRBJ2-2, with D tentatively TRBD2 (6 bases). The CDR3 runs 14 residues. The germline V gene has CDR1 DFQATT and CDR2 SNEGSKA (reference sequence). Trimming removed 3 bases from V and 1 base from J, with 9 bases in between.

The V call is TRBV6-1, the J call TRBJ1-3, with TRBD1 identical over 10 bases. Germline lookup yields CDR1 MNHNS and CDR2 SASEGT. Trimming at V came to 2 bases and at J to 4 bases, leaving 2 bases not matched to a gene. The CDR3 covers 15 residues. DNA for the CDR3: TGTGCCAGCAGTGAAATGACAGGGGGCGGAAACACCATATATTTT. Protein sequence: CASSEMTGGGNTIYF.

This clone was seen a single time. The chain couples TRBV27 to TRBJ2-7; 12 positions agree with TRBD2. J was trimmed by 0 bases and V by 5 bases; bases with no gene match: 5. The CDR3 sequence is 16 residues long. CDR1 and CDR2 from the germline V gene are MNHEY and SMNVEV (reference sequence). The CDR3 sequence is CASSPGTSGPSYEQYF. The CDR3 DNA reads TGTGCCAGCAGTCCCGGGACTAGCGGGCCCTCCTACGAGCAGTACTTC.

The V gene is TRBV6-6, the J gene TRBJ1-1; 9 nucleotides match TRBD1. In germline, CDR1 is MNHNY, CDR2 SVGAGI (reference sequence). V lost 6 bases and J lost 4; bases outside the gene matches: 6. The CDR3 spans 14 residues. The CDR3 is CASRRGQGGTEAFF. The DNA of the CDR3 is TGTGCCAGCAGAAGGGGACAGGGAGGCACTGAAGCTTTCTTT.

This clone was found a few times. The rearrangement links TRBV7-9 to TRBJ1-4; tentative D call: TRBD1 (6 bases). The ends were cut back, 2 bases at V and 6 bases at J, with 13 bases in the middle. CDR1 SEHNR and CDR2 FQNEAQ come from the germline V gene (reference sequence). This CDR3 is built from 15 residues. CDR3 region: CASSLMGRGDEKLFF. CDR3 nucleotides: TGTGCCAGCAGCTTAATGGGCAGGGGCGATGAAAAACTGTTTTTT.

V is TRBV7-3 and J is TRBJ2-7; TRBD2 is a possible D gene (6 bases). V gave up 2 bases and J gave up 3 bases, with 14 bases separating them. This CDR3 has 15 amino acids. The germline V gene has CDR1 SGHTA and CDR2 FQGTGA. The CDR3 DNA is TGTGCCAGCAGCTTATCGGGCGGGGCGGACTACGAGCAGTACTTC. This sequence encodes CASSLSGGADYEQYF.

The DNA of the CDR3 is TGTGCCAGCAGTCCTACCTACGAGCAGTACTTC. This gives the protein CASSPTYEQYF. V gene TRBV2 combines with J gene TRBJ2-7; unclear D gene. The CDR3 has 11 residues. V shed 5 bases and J shed 2 bases, with 4 bases lying between them. Per germline, CDR1 SNHLY and CDR2 FYNNEI.

J is TRBJ1-1 and V is TRBV7-3; D not certain. The CDR3 spans 13 residues. V was shortened by 5 bases and J by 1 base, with 8 bases between the two germline ends. CDR1 SGHTA and CDR2 FQGTGA come from the germline V gene. The CDR3 region has the DNA TGTGCCAGCAGCCCCCGGGGGAACACTGAAGCTTTCTTT. Amino acid sequence: CASSPRGNTEAFF.

The genes are TRBV5-4 and TRBJ2-1, with a tentative D call TRBD2 (6 bases). Germline CDR1 and CDR2: SGHNT and YYREEE (reference sequence). There are 14 residues in the CDR3. The germline V and J ends were trimmed by 4 bases and 12 bases, with 20 bases remaining between them. The CDR3 protein is CASSLGTMTGGQFF. Here the CDR3 DNA reads TGTGCCAGCAGCCTCGGGACGATGACCGGGGGGCAGTTCTTC.

The table lists this clone with a few counts. The chain joins TRBV5-1 to TRBJ2-1, with D possibly matching TRBD2 (5 bases). CDR3 size: 15 residues. V lost 4 bases and J 6 bases, leaving 17 bases between the germline ends. CDR1 SGHRS and CDR2 YFSETQ come from the germline V gene. CDR3 amino acids: CASSVGPNGGNEQFF. CDR3 DNA: TGCGCCAGCAGCGTCGGACCGAACGGAGGCAATGAGCAGTTCTTC.

This rearrangement joins TRBV19 to TRBJ2-5; D is ambiguous. Trimming took 5 bases from V and 0 from J, leaving 7 bases between them. CDR3 length equals 13 residues. Germline V gene data show CDR1 as LNHDA and CDR2 as SQIVND (reference sequence). CDR3 residues: CASSAEYQETQYF. DNA of the CDR3: TGTGCCAGTAGTGCAGAATACCAAGAGACCCAGTACTTC.

V and J are TRBV7-8 and TRBJ2-3; a possible D gene is TRBD1 (6 bases). Per germline, CDR1 SGHVS and CDR2 FQNEAQ. The V and J ends lost 5 bases and 3 bases respectively, with 12 bases between them. The CDR3 runs to 14 residues. The CDR3 reads CASSRDTSTDTQYF. In DNA, the CDR3 is TGTGCCAGCAGCCGGGACACGAGTACAGATACGCAGTATTTT.

This chain uses TRBV7-9 with TRBJ2-7, with 8 bases lining up with TRBD1. The CDR3 extends over 15 amino acids. V was pared by 3 bases and J by 0 bases, with 4 bases of the junction left unmatched. Per germline, CDR1 SEHNR and CDR2 FQNEAQ (reference sequence). The CDR3 DNA reads TGTGCCAGCAGCTTCGGACAGGGCAGCTCCTACGAGCAGTACTTC. As protein: CASSFGQGSSYEQYF.

The J gene is TRBJ1-1, the V gene TRBV6-5; 8 positions match TRBD1. This CDR3 has 11 amino acids. The V and J ends lost 5 bases and 10 bases, in that order; junction bases with no gene match: 3. Germline values: CDR1 MNHEY, CDR2 SVGAGI. The CDR3 region is CASSKDRAAFF. CDR3 bases: TGTGCCAGCAGTAAGGACAGGGCAGCTTTCTTT.

The V gene is TRBV18, the J gene TRBJ2-1, with TRBD2 matching 10 bases. There are 14 residues in the CDR3. The ends lost 3 bases at V and 8 bases at J; junction bases unmatched: 4. The germline gives CDR1 KGHSH, CDR2 LQKENI. CDR3 DNA: TGTGCCAGCTCACCTCTAGCGGGAGAGGATGAGCAGTTCTTC. It specifies CASSPLAGEDEQFF.

This CDR3 reads CASSFVTTNEKLFF. CDR3 nucleotides: TGTGCCAGCAGCTTCGTAACAACTAATGAAAAACTGTTTTTT. This chain connects TRBV7-9 to TRBJ1-4, with D hard to call. Trimming cost V 3 bases and J 0 bases, with 5 bases left between them. The germline V gene encodes CDR1 SEHNR and CDR2 FQNEAQ (reference sequence). CDR3 size: 14 residues.

This clone was detected only a few times. The chain is built from TRBV4-1 and TRBJ1-2; D call uncertain. The germline gives CDR1 MGHRA, CDR2 YSYEKL. This CDR3 comprises 12 residues. Trimming removed 1 base at V and 5 bases at J, with 5 bases between. The CDR3 nucleotides are TGCGCCAGCAGCCAAGCGACTTATGGCTACACCTTC. Translation: CASSQATYGYTF.

This chain uses TRBV5-4 with TRBJ2-5, with TRBD1 as a possible D gene (6 bases). Trimming left V 4 bases short and J 2 bases short, with 9 bases between. The CDR3 sequence is 13 residues long. From germline, CDR1 is SGHNT and CDR2 YYREEE (reference sequence). The CDR3 nucleotides read TGTGCCAGCAGCCGGGACACTCAAGAGACCCAGTACTTC. It codes for CASSRDTQETQYF.

V and J are TRBV10-3 and TRBJ2-5, with D possibly matching TRBD2 (6 bases). Germline assignment: CDR1 ENHRY and CDR2 SYGVKD. Trimming left V 10 bases short and J 3 bases short, with 18 bases between. CDR3 length equals 14 residues. The CDR3 sequence: CATLGGEAKETQYF. CDR3 sequence (DNA): TGTGCCACCCTCGGGGGAGAGGCCAAAGAGACCCAGTACTTC.

J is TRBJ2-3 and V is TRBV28, with 9 nucleotides matching TRBD1. This CDR3 is built from 14 residues. V lost 5 bases and J lost 4; bases outside the gene matches: 4. The germline CDR1 and CDR2 sequences are MDHEN and SYDVKM. Here the CDR3 reads CASSLGTGSDTQYF. The CDR3 nucleotides are TGTGCCAGCAGTCTGGGGACAGGGTCAGATACGCAGTATTTT. The entire variable domain, with the rest obtained from reference TRBV28 and TRBJ2-3, is as follows: DVKVTQSSRYLVKRTGEKVFLECVQDMDHENMFWYRQDPGLGLRLIYFSYDVKMKEKGDIPEGYSVSREKKERFSLILESASTNQTSMYLCASSLGTGSDTQYFGPGTRLTVL.

J is TRBJ2-2 and V is TRBV19, with 10 positions matching TRBD1. V dropped 4 bases and J dropped 7; count of bases not matched to a gene: 6. This CDR3 is built from 15 residues. Germline V gene data show CDR1 as LNHDA and CDR2 as SQIVND (reference sequence). CDR3 sequence reads: CASSKQGQGYGELFF. CDR3 coding DNA: TGTGCCAGTAGTAAACAGGGACAGGGGTACGGGGAGCTGTTTTTT.

The chain is built from TRBV11-2 and TRBJ2-5; 11 bases align to TRBD2. V was clipped by 3 bases and J by 3 bases; unmatched bases: 3. CDR1 and CDR2 (germline): SGHAT, FQNNGV. The CDR3 contains 15 residues. The CDR3 protein is CASSFTSGSEETQYF. In nucleotides, the CDR3 is TGTGCCAGCAGCTTCACTAGCGGGAGTGAAGAGACCCAGTACTTC.